These 22 T cell receptor beta chains came from one sample sequenced in a study of blood T cell repertoires in COVID-19. Only in-frame clones appear in the TCRdb table, and some are missing; sequencing was by immunoSEQ multiplex PCR. This sample has fewer than 250,000 clones, with 80% to 90% found just once. The sample taken for sequencing was peripheral blood. The receptors were gathered from an elderly woman with acute or convalescent COVID-19.

This chain uses TRBV7-2 with TRBJ1-5, with unresolved D. V lost 5 bases and J lost 4, with 9 bases in between. The CDR3 covers 13 residues. Germline CDR1 reads SGHTA; CDR2 reads FQGNSA. This CDR3 reads CASSARGNQPQHF. The CDR3, as DNA: TGTGCCAGCAGCGCCCGAGGGAATCAGCCCCAGCATTTT. Variable domain in full (rest from reference TRBV7-2 and TRBJ1-5): GAGVSQSPSNKVTEKGKDVELRCDPISGHTALYWYRQSLGQGLEFLIYFQGNSAPDKSGLPSDRFSAERTGGSVSTLTIQRTQQEDSAVYLCASSARGNQPQHFGDGTRLSIL.

This clone was recorded only once. The rearrangement uses TRBV7-3 and TRBJ2-1; 8 bases map to TRBD2. V dropped 5 bases and J dropped 0; count of bases not matched to a gene: 9. Germline V gene lookup returns CDR1 SGHTA and CDR2 FQGTGA. The CDR3 contains 17 residues. The CDR3 loop reads CASSNRVTSDSYNEQFF. CDR3 DNA: TGTGCCAGCAGCAATCGGGTGACTAGCGACTCCTACAATGAGCAGTTCTTC.

This clone was observed at least ten times. The V and J genes are TRBV28 and TRBJ1-1, with a possible D match to TRBD1 (6 bases). The CDR3 has 12 residues. With 5 bases removed from V and 9 bases from J, the gap between germline ends came to 13 bases. Germline CDR1 MDHEN, CDR2 SYDVKM. The CDR3 protein is CASSTNRDKAFF. The CDR3 DNA is TGTGCCAGCAGTACAAACCGGGACAAAGCTTTCTTT. Drawing the rest from reference TRBV28 and TRBJ1-1, the complete variable domain is DVKVTQSSRYLVKRTGEKVFLECVQDMDHENMFWYRQDPGLGLRLIYFSYDVKMKEKGDIPEGYSVSREKKERFSLILESASTNQTSMYLCASSTNRDKAFFGQGTRLTVV.

Points on this clone: The junction and the germline gene differ at one end; a read error may be behind it. This sequence joins TRBV7-7 and TRBJ2-1, with 10 nucleotides matching TRBD2. Germline CDR1 is SSHAT and CDR2 is FNYEAQ (reference sequence). This CDR3 is 16 amino acids long. CDR3 coding DNA: TGTGCTAGCAGCTTGGGGCTAGCGGGGGCCTACAATGAGCAGTTCTTC. Protein sequence: CASSLGLAGAYNEQFF. The variable domain in full, completed from reference TRBV7-7 and TRBJ2-1, reads GAGVSQSPRYKVTKRGQDVTLRCDPISSHATLYWYQQALGQGPEFLTYFNYEAQPDKSGLPSDRFSAERPEGSISTLTIQRTEQRDSAMYRCASSLGLAGAYNEQFFGPGTRLTVL.

The gene calls are TRBV25-1 and TRBJ2-1; 9 bases fit TRBD2. In germline, CDR1 is MGHDK, CDR2 SYGVNS. The V gene end was trimmed by 4 bases and the J gene end by 0 bases; junction bases not matched to a gene: 7. This CDR3 contains 17 residues. The CDR3 DNA is TGTGCCAGCAGTGGGCTAGCGGGATTGAGCTCCTACAATGAGCAGTTCTTC. Translated: CASSGLAGLSSYNEQFF. Combining the CDR3 with reference TRBV25-1 and TRBJ2-1 gives the whole variable domain EADIYQTPRYLVIGTGKKITLECSQTMGHDKMYWYQQDPGMELHLIHYSYGVNSTEKGDLSSESTVSRIRTEHFPLTLESARPSHTSQYLCASSGLAGLSSYNEQFFGPGTRLTVL.

This clone occurred a few times. The rearrangement links TRBV27 to TRBJ1-5; perhaps TRBD1 as D (5 bases). V gave up 6 bases and J gave up 0 bases, with 15 bases separating them. The germline gives CDR1 MNHEY, CDR2 SMNVEV (reference sequence). This CDR3 has 16 residues. Here the CDR3 reads CASSFTGGNSNQPQHF. In DNA, the CDR3 is TGTGCCAGCAGCTTTACGGGGGGGAATAGCAATCAGCCCCAGCATTTT.

The V gene is TRBV18, the J gene TRBJ1-1, with D perhaps matching TRBD1 (5 bases). Germline CDR1 is KGHSH and CDR2 is LQKENI. The CDR3 loop spans 17 amino acids. V lost 1 base and J lost 5, with 20 bases in between. The CDR3 reads CASSPQLSEAGWTEAFF. The DNA for the CDR3 is TGTGCCAGCTCACCACAGTTGAGCGAGGCAGGGTGGACTGAAGCTTTCTTT.

This chain links TRBV19 with TRBJ2-3, with 8 bases aligning to TRBD1. CDR3 size: 13 residues. The V gene's germline CDR1 is LNHDA and CDR2 SQIVND (reference sequence). The J segment lost 4 bases and the V segment lost 3 bases, leaving 0 bases of the junction unmatched. CDR3 nucleotides: TGTGCCAGTAGTATGGACAGGGCAGATACGCAGTATTTT. Translation gives CASSMDRADTQYF.

V and J are TRBV6-5 and TRBJ1-1, with 7 bases identical to TRBD1. Germline lookup yields CDR1 MNHEY and CDR2 SVGAGI. J gave up 6 bases and V 3 bases, and 10 bases lay outside the gene matches. The CDR3 covers 15 residues. CDR3 DNA: TGTGCCAGCAGTTATACATATGCTGGGACAGCTGAAGCTTTCTTT. Amino acids: CASSYTYAGTAEAFF.

This chain connects TRBV4-3 to TRBJ2-3; D remains unclear. Germline V gives CDR1 LGHNA, CDR2 YSLEER. The CDR3 consists of 16 residues. The V gene lost 0 bases and the J gene lost 5 bases, with 15 bases spanning the gap. The CDR3 spells CASSQDFSATGDTQYF. CDR3 coding DNA: TGCGCCAGCAGCCAAGATTTTTCCGCAACGGGAGATACGCAGTATTTT.

This clone is a singleton in its sample. The chain combines TRBV18 with TRBJ2-3; TRBD2 matches at 7 bases. In germline, CDR1 is KGHSH, CDR2 LQKENI. With V trimmed by 2 bases and J by 1 base, 9 bases remained unmatched. This CDR3 spans 17 amino acids. CDR3: CASSPGTRLAGTDTQYF. CDR3 sequence (DNA): TGTGCCAGCTCACCAGGCACACGGCTAGCGGGCACAGATACGCAGTATTTT.

This clone showed up just a few times. The chain has TRBV5-1 and TRBJ2-7, with D possibly being TRBD1 (6 bases). V lost 4 bases, J lost 0 bases, and 8 bases lay in between. From germline, CDR1 is SGHRS and CDR2 YFSETQ. The CDR3 totals 13 residues. CDR3 DNA: TGCGCCAGCAGCCGGGACAACTCCTACGAGCAGTACTTC. Translation: CASSRDNSYEQYF.

The V gene is TRBV29-1, the J gene TRBJ1-2, with D possibly TRBD1 on 5 matching bases. The CDR3 is 11 residues long. Germline CDR1 reads SQVTM; CDR2 reads ANQGSEA. Deletions cut 7 bases from V and 10 bases from J, with 16 bases between. The CDR3 spells CSGLGLIDYTF. The CDR3 region has the DNA TGCAGCGGCCTGGGACTTATTGACTACACCTTC.

V and J are TRBV24-1 and TRBJ2-7, with D possibly matching TRBD1 (6 bases). CDR1 is KGHDR and CDR2 is SFDVKD in the germline V gene. The V end lost 4 bases, the J end lost 4 bases, and 16 bases lay between the germline ends. CDR3 size: 15 residues. The CDR3 coding sequence is TGTGCCACCAGTGACTACGTCAGGGGAATTTACGAGCAGTACTTC. It specifies CATSDYVRGIYEQYF.

The chain joins TRBV28 to TRBJ1-1, with D unclear. V dropped 8 bases and J dropped 1 base, with 5 bases sitting between them. CDR1 and CDR2 (germline): MDHEN, SYDVKM. The CDR3 is 11 residues long. CDR3 sequence (DNA): TGTGCCAGCTATAAGAACACTGAAGCTTTCTTT. Translation: CASYKNTEAFF.

The chain uses TRBV5-4 and TRBJ2-3; 7 nucleotides match TRBD1. The V gene end was trimmed by 4 bases and the J gene end by 1 base; junction bases not matched to a gene: 15. Germline assignment: CDR1 SGHNT and CDR2 YYREEE (reference sequence). The CDR3 sequence is 18 residues long. The CDR3 DNA reads TGTGCCAGCAGCCCAGCTATTCTACAGGGGAGCGGCACAGATACGCAGTATTTT. It specifies CASSPAILQGSGTDTQYF.

The chain couples TRBV3-1 (or the pseudogene TRBV3-2) to TRBJ1-1; D perhaps matches TRBD1 (6 bases). The germline CDR1 and CDR2 sequences are LGHDT and YNNKEL (reference sequence). V gave up 5 bases and J gave up 1 base, with 14 bases separating them. The CDR3 has 15 residues. CDR3 sequence reads: CASSGRGNGNTEAFF. CDR3 in DNA: TGTGCCAGCAGCGGGAGGGGGAATGGGAACACTGAAGCTTTCTTT.

The gene calls are TRBV5-1 and TRBJ1-1; D unresolved. From germline, CDR1 is SGHRS and CDR2 YFSETQ. The V and J ends lost 0 bases and 1 base respectively, with 13 bases between them. This CDR3 has 16 amino acids. The CDR3: CASSLAVEFPNTEAFF. As DNA, the CDR3 is TGCGCCAGCAGCTTGGCCGTGGAGTTTCCGAACACTGAAGCTTTCTTT.

In its sample, this clone was seen once. V gene TRBV29-1 combines with J gene TRBJ2-5, with 10 bases matching TRBD2. The CDR3 runs 19 residues. The J segment lost 1 base and the V segment lost 2 bases, leaving 16 bases of the junction unmatched. The germline V gene encodes CDR1 SQVTM and CDR2 ANQGSEA. CDR3 amino acids: CSVEFFGASGRSFQETQYF. CDR3 DNA sequence: TGCAGCGTTGAATTTTTTGGGGCTAGCGGGAGAAGCTTCCAAGAGACCCAGTACTTC.

The V and J genes are TRBV6-6 and TRBJ2-2; D is perhaps TRBD2 (5 bases). Trimming removed 5 bases at V and 4 bases at J, with 23 bases between. CDR1 and CDR2 from the germline V gene are MNHNY and SVGAGI (reference sequence). The length of the CDR3 is 18 residues. CDR3 amino acids: CASSPRGSAGRGTGELFF. CDR3 nucleotide sequence: TGTGCCAGCAGTCCACGAGGTAGCGCAGGCAGAGGCACCGGGGAGCTGTTTTTT.

V usage is TRBV7-2 and J usage is TRBJ1-2, with D possibly TRBD1 on 6 matching bases. The germline V and J ends were trimmed by 0 bases and 2 bases, with 13 bases remaining between them. Looked up from germline, CDR1 is SGHTA and CDR2 is FQGNSA. This CDR3 is 16 amino acids long. The CDR3 nucleotides read TGTGCCAGCAGCTTAGCTTACAGGGTAGTGAACTATGGCTACACCTTC. Its translation: CASSLAYRVVNYGYTF.

This chain links TRBV4-2 with TRBJ1-2, with D possibly being TRBD1 (5 bases). V lost 3 bases to trimming and J lost 4 bases, with 12 bases between them. Germline lookup yields CDR1 LGHNA and CDR2 YNFKEQ. This CDR3 contains 14 residues. The CDR3 sequence: CASSQGGFIYGYTF. Here the CDR3 DNA reads TGTGCCAGCAGCCAGGGGGGGTTCATCTATGGCTACACCTTC.